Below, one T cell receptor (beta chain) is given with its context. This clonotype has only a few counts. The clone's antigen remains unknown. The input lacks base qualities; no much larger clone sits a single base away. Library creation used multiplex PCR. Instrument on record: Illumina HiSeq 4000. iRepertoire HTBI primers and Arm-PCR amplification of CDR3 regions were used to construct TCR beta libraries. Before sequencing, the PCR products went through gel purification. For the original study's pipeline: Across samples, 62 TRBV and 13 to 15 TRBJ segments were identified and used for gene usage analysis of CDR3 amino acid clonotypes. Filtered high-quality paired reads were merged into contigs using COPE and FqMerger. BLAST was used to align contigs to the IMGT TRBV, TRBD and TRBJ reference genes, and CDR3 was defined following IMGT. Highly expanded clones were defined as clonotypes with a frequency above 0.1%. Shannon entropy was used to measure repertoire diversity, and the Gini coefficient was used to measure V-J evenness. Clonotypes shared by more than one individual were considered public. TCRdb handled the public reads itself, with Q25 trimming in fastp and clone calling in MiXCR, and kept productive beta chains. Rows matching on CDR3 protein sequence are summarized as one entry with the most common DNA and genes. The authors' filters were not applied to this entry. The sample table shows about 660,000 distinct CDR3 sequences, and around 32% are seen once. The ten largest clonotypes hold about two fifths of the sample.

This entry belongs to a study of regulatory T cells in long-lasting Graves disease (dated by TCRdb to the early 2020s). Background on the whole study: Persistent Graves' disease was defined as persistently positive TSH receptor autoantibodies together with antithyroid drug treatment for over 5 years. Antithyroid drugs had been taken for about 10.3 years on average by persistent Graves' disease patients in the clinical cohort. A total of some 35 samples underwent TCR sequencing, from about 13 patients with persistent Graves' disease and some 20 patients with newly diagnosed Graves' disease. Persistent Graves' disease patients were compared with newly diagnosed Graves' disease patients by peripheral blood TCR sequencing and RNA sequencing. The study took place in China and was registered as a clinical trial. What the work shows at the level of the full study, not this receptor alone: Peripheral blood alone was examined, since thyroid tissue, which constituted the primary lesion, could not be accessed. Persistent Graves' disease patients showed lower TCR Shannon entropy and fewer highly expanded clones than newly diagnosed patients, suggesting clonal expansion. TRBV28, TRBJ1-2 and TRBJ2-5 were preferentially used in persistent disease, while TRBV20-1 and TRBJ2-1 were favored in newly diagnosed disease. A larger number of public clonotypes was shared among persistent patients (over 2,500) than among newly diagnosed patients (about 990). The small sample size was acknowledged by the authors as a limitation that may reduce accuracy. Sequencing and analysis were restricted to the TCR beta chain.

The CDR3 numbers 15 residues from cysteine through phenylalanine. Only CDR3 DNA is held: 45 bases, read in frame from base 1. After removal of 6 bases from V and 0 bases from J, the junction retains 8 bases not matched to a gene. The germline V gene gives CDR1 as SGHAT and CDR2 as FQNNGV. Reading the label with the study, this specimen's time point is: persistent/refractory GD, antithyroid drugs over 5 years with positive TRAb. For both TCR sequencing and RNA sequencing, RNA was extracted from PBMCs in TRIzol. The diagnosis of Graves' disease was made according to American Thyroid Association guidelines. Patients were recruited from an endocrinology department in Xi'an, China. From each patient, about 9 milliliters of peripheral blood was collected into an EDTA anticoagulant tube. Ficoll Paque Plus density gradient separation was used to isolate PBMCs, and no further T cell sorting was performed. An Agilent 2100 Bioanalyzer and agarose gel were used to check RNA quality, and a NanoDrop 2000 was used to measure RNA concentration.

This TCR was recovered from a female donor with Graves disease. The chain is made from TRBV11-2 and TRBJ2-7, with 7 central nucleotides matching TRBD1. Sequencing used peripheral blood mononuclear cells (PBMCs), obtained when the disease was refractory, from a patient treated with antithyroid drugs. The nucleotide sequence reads TGTGCCAGCAGGAGACCGGGACAGAGCTCCTACGAGCAGTACTTC. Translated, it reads CASRRPGQSSYEQYF.